This T cell receptor beta chain appears in the sequencing data of a study of cytomegalovirus exposure and HLA in healthy donors. On the study more broadly: Previous work identified roughly 120 million unique TCR beta sequences from about 179 million T cells.

Trimming stripped 5 bases from V and 3 bases from J, with 14 bases between. The CDR3 contains 14 residues. Germline V gene lookup returns CDR1 SEHNR and CDR2 FQNEAQ (reference sequence). Amplification used 60 Vbeta primers and 13 Jbeta primers. Profiled with immunoSEQ multiplex PCR; TCRdb holds only in-frame clones, not every one. The table lists 100,000 or so clones, 81% of them singletons, with roughly 1.5% in the top ten. The source material was PBMCs. The receptor comes from a man aged 40-55 years in good health and CMV-seronegative. The V and J genes are TRBV7-9 and TRBJ2-7; weak D call: TRBD1 (6 bases). DNA of the CDR3: TGTGCCAGCAGCCCGTCGGCCAGGGGCTACGAGCAGTACTTC. Protein product: CASSPSARGYEQYF. The variable domain in full, with the rest retrieved from reference TRBV7-9 and TRBJ2-7, is DTGVSQNPRHKITKRGQNVTFRCDPISEHNRLYWYRQTLGQGPEFLTYFQNEAQLEKSRLLSDRFSAERPKGSFSTLEIQRTEQGDSAMYLCASSPSARGYEQYFGPGTRLTVT.